What follows are 15 T cell receptor beta chains derived from one specimen sequenced in a study of shared clonotypes between healthy human individuals. Profiled with immunoSEQ multiplex PCR; TCRdb holds only in-frame clones, not every one. This table holds around 1.4 million clones, approximately 98.5% found once. Sequencing was carried out using naive CD4+ T cells sorted from blood. Noted subset: CD45RA+ positively selected. These receptors were taken from a man aged 25-40 years in good health.

In the case of this clone: Other DNA variants within this sample encode the same CDR3. The chain is built from TRBV5-1 and TRBJ2-7, with D unclear. Germline CDR1 and CDR2: SGHRS and YFSETQ. V lost 0 bases and J 1 base, leaving 2 bases between the germline ends. The CDR3 contains 12 residues. The CDR3 coding sequence is TGCGCCAGCAGCTTGGTGTCCTACGAGCAGTACTTC. This encodes CASSLVSYEQYF.

The chain links TRBV7-6 to TRBJ2-3; possibly TRBD2 for D (5 bases). Germline V gives CDR1 SGHVS, CDR2 FNYEAQ. This CDR3 has 13 residues. Trimming removed 5 bases at V and 8 bases at J, with 14 bases between. The CDR3 nucleotides read TGTGCCAGCAGCACTAGGTTGGACGGTACGCAGTATTTT. This translates into CASSTRLDGTQYF.

A single count supports this clone. The chain uses TRBV7-2 and TRBJ2-5; perhaps TRBD2 as D (5 bases). Germline-derived CDR1 and CDR2 are SGHTA and FQGNSA. The CDR3 is 15 amino acids. V was shortened by 1 base and J by 2 bases, with 11 bases between the two germline ends. CDR3 in amino acids: CASSLVVRVQETQYF. CDR3 DNA: TGTGCCAGCAGCTTAGTTGTGCGGGTACAAGAGACCCAGTACTTC.

The chain couples TRBV4-3 to TRBJ2-2; tentatively, D is TRBD2 (6 bases). CDR1 is LGHNA and CDR2 is YSLEER in the germline V gene. This CDR3 has 20 residues. V lost 1 base and J 2 bases, leaving 23 bases between the germline ends. The CDR3, as DNA: TGCGCCAGCAGCCAAGTTCCGGGGAGCCCGGGACTTAGAAACACCGGGGAGCTGTTTTTT. Encoded protein: CASSQVPGSPGLRNTGELFF.

The gene calls are TRBV10-3 and TRBJ2-7; the D is unclear. V dropped 7 bases and J dropped 1 base, with 14 bases sitting between them. This CDR3 comprises 14 residues. The germline V gene has CDR1 ENHRY and CDR2 SYGVKD. CDR3 sequence: CAIKVASQSYEQYF. The CDR3 DNA is TGTGCCATCAAGGTGGCATCTCAATCCTACGAGCAGTACTTC.

A note on this clone: This CDR3 is also generated by other DNA sequences in the sample. The V and J genes are TRBV5-1 and TRBJ2-7; 7 bases map to TRBD1. CDR3 length: 14 residues. The ends lost 2 bases at V and 2 bases at J; junction bases unmatched: 4. Germline V gives CDR1 SGHRS, CDR2 YFSETQ. The CDR3: CASSLTGTAYEQYF. The CDR3 DNA follows: TGCGCCAGCAGCTTAACGGGGACAGCCTACGAGCAGTACTTC.

This chain links TRBV6-5 with TRBJ2-7; D is tentatively TRBD1 or TRBD2 (5 bases each). V was cut by 5 bases and J by 6 bases, with 11 bases left in between. This CDR3 region has 12 residues. The germline gives CDR1 MNHEY, CDR2 SVGAGI. CDR3 DNA sequence: TGTGCCAGCAGTCCCCCGGGGACCGAGCAGTACTTC. Amino acid sequence: CASSPPGTEQYF.

The chain uses TRBV28 and TRBJ1-2; D is undetermined. Germline CDR1 and CDR2: MDHEN and SYDVKM. This CDR3 comprises 15 residues. The V end lost 3 bases, the J end lost 0 bases, and 11 bases lay between the germline ends. The DNA of the CDR3 is TGTGCCAGCAGTTTTCTGCTTATAGCTAACTATGGCTACACCTTC. This encodes CASSFLLIANYGYTF.

This chain uses TRBV7-2 with TRBJ2-5, with D unclear. CDR1 is SGHTA and CDR2 is FQGNSA in the germline V gene. This CDR3 is built from 15 residues. V lost 5 bases, J lost 5 bases, and 18 bases lay in between. The CDR3 nucleotides are TGTGCCAGCAGCAAAGACGCCCGCCATGAGGAGACCCAGTACTTC. Its protein product is CASSKDARHEETQYF.

The V and J genes are TRBV29-1 and TRBJ2-7, with 10 bases identical to TRBD2. The V gene's germline CDR1 is SQVTM and CDR2 ANQGSEA. Losses at the gene ends were 5 bases for V and 4 bases for J; bases not matched to a gene: 5. The CDR3 is 13 residues long. CDR3 nucleotide sequence: TGCAGCGTTCGACGGACTAGCGGTTACGAGCAGTACTTC. Its protein is CSVRRTSGYEQYF.

This rearrangement joins TRBV7-9 to TRBJ2-5; TRBD2 aligns across 10 bases. CDR1 is SEHNR, CDR2 FQNEAQ, per germline (reference sequence). The CDR3 spans 17 residues. J gave up 3 bases and V 2 bases, and 9 bases lay outside the gene matches. CDR3 nucleotides: TGTGCCAGCAGCTTAACTCTAGCGGGAGTCCTGGAAGAGACCCAGTACTTC. It yields the protein CASSLTLAGVLEETQYF.

V usage is TRBV28 and J usage is TRBJ2-1; 8 nucleotides agree with TRBD2. The trim removed 2 bases at V and 0 bases at J, leaving 12 bases unmatched. This CDR3 comprises 19 residues. The germline V gene encodes CDR1 MDHEN and CDR2 SYDVKM. The CDR3 sequence is CASSLRPYREGSSYNEQFF. DNA for the CDR3: TGTGCCAGCAGTTTACGCCCTTATCGGGAGGGGAGCTCCTACAATGAGCAGTTCTTC.

CDR3 bases: TGTGCCAGCAGTTCACAGGGGGCGGGCTACGAGCAGTACTTC. This gives the protein CASSSQGAGYEQYF. V gene TRBV28 combines with J gene TRBJ2-7; 9 positions match TRBD1. Germline V lookup: CDR1 MDHEN, CDR2 SYDVKM. The CDR3 is 14 residues long. Trimming removed 4 bases from V and 3 bases from J; junction bases left unmatched: 4.

The J gene is TRBJ2-7, the V gene TRBV5-5; a possible D gene is TRBD2 (5 bases). V was cut by 4 bases and J by 2 bases, with 19 bases left in between. Germline V CDR1 and CDR2: SGHKS, YYEKEE (reference sequence). The CDR3 extends over 16 amino acids. DNA for the CDR3: TGTGCCAGCAGCCCCGGAGGCAGCCCTAGAACCTACGAGCAGTACTTC. It encodes CASSPGGSPRTYEQYF.

The chain joins TRBV28 to TRBJ2-1; TRBD2 might be the D (6 bases). This CDR3 contains 17 residues. V lost 3 bases and J lost 0, with 15 bases in between. CDR1 and CDR2 (germline): MDHEN, SYDVKM. CDR3 sequence: CASSLLDYRSSYNEQFF. CDR3 in DNA: TGTGCCAGCAGTTTGTTGGACTACCGGAGCTCCTACAATGAGCAGTTCTTC.